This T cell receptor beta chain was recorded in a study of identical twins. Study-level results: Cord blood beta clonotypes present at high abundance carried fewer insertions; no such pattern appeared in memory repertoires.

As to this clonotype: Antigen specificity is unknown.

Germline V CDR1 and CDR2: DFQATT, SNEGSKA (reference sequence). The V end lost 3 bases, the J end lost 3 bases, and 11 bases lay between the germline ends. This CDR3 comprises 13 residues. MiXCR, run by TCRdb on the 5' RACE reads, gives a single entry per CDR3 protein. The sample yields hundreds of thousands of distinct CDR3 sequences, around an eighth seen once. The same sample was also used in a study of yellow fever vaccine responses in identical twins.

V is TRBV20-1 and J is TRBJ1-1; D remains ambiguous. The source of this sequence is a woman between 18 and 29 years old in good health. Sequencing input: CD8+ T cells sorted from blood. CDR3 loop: CSARSPGDTEAFF. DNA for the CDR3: TGCAGTGCTAGGTCTCCTGGGGACACTGAAGCTTTCTTT.